The 31 T cell receptor beta chains given below trace back to one sample, sequenced in a study of blood T cell repertoires in COVID-19. The assay was immunoSEQ multiplex PCR, and TCRdb's table has in-frame clones only and misses some. This table has 300,000 to 450,000 clones, 88% appearing once. The sequencing input was PBMCs or T cells enriched from blood (not recorded which). These TCRs come from a woman aged 18 to 35 who had recovered from COVID-19.

V usage is TRBV9 and J usage is TRBJ2-3; 7 bases map to TRBD2. Trimming removed 7 bases from V and 6 bases from J; junction bases left unmatched: 14. Germline CDR1 is SGDLS and CDR2 is YYNGEE. There are 15 residues in the CDR3. The CDR3 protein is CASGLVGGGPDTQYF. CDR3 DNA: TGTGCCAGCGGCCTAGTTGGGGGGGGACCTGATACGCAGTATTTT. Complete variable domain (other parts from reference TRBV9 and TRBJ2-3): DSGVTQTPKHLITATGQRVTLRCSPRSGDLSVYWYQQSLDQGLQFLIQYYNGEERAKGNILERFSAQQFPDLHSELNLSSLELGDSALYFCASGLVGGGPDTQYFGPGTRLTVL.

This clone appeared once. The chain is built from TRBV5-4 and TRBJ2-7, with TRBD1 identical over 8 bases. Germline V gives CDR1 SGHNT, CDR2 YYREEE (reference sequence). After removal of 0 bases from V and 4 bases from J, the junction contained 6 bases not matched to a gene. This CDR3 is 15 amino acids long. The CDR3 nucleotides are TGTGCCAGCAGCTTGGAGGCAGGGGGCTTATACGAGCAGTACTTC. As protein: CASSLEAGGLYEQYF.

This rearrangement joins TRBV5-1 to TRBJ2-3; TRBD2 matches at 7 bases. CDR3 size: 15 residues. Germline V gene sequence: CDR1 SGHRS, CDR2 YFSETQ. The ends lost 0 bases at V and 6 bases at J; junction bases unmatched: 7. The CDR3 DNA reads as TGCGCCAGCAGCTTGGCCGGGGGGAAGATGGATACGCAGTATTTT. It codes for CASSLAGGKMDTQYF.

The rearrangement links TRBV11-2 to TRBJ2-7; D is possibly TRBD1 (5 bases). The V gene lost 2 bases and the J gene lost 6 bases, with 8 bases spanning the gap. This CDR3 has 12 residues. The germline gives CDR1 SGHAT, CDR2 FQNNGV. The CDR3 DNA reads as TGTGCCAGCAGCTTAAACAGGTTCGAGCAGTACTTC. It codes for CASSLNRFEQYF.

This chain links TRBV5-6 with TRBJ1-1; D perhaps matches TRBD1 (5 bases). CDR3 length: 15 residues. CDR1 and CDR2 from the germline V gene are SGHDT and YYEEEE. V was clipped by 1 base and J by 1 base, with 11 bases between them. The CDR3 protein is CASSLSNGGNTEAFF. The CDR3 region has the DNA TGTGCCAGCAGCTTGTCTAACGGGGGGAACACTGAAGCTTTCTTT.

J is TRBJ1-4 and V is TRBV5-1, with 7 bases aligning to TRBD1. The length of the CDR3 is 15 residues. V trimming: 3 bases; J trimming: 5 bases; junction bases outside the gene matches: 7. Germline loops: CDR1 SGHRS, CDR2 YFSETQ. This chain's CDR3 is CASSSGGFKNEKLFF. The CDR3 DNA reads TGCGCCAGCAGCTCAGGGGGATTTAAAAATGAAAAACTGTTTTTT.

This clone occurred a few times. The chain uses TRBV29-1 and TRBJ1-2; D not resolved. The V and J ends lost 4 bases and 6 bases respectively, with 9 bases between them. Germline V gives CDR1 SQVTM, CDR2 ANQGSEA. CDR3 size: 11 residues. The DNA for the CDR3 is TGCAGCGTTGTCCGGGAGGATGGCTACACCTTC. Its translation is CSVVREDGYTF.

This clone came up a few times. The chain links TRBV5-1 to TRBJ1-3; 8 bases agree with TRBD1. Germline assignment: CDR1 SGHRS and CDR2 YFSETQ. The CDR3 length is 14 residues. The J segment lost 3 bases and the V segment lost 3 bases, leaving 2 bases of the junction unmatched. CDR3 coding DNA: TGCGCCAGCAGCTCACAGGGGGTTGGAAACACCATATATTTT. Translation gives CASSSQGVGNTIYF.

V usage is TRBV3-1 (or the pseudogene TRBV3-2) and J usage is TRBJ2-1, with TRBD2 identical over 9 bases. V lost 2 bases and J lost 10; bases outside the gene matches: 6. The CDR3 loop spans 14 amino acids. In germline, CDR1 is LGHDT, CDR2 YNNKEL (reference sequence). CDR3 region: CASSQSRGGAEQFF. The CDR3 region has the DNA TGTGCCAGCAGCCAATCTCGCGGGGGGGCCGAGCAGTTCTTC.

The chain couples TRBV7-2 to TRBJ1-2; D is perhaps TRBD1 (6 bases). Trimming took 5 bases from V and 4 from J, leaving 20 bases between them. Germline V gives CDR1 SGHTA, CDR2 FQGNSA. The CDR3 contains 16 residues. CDR3 bases: TGTGCCAGCAGCCACCTTCCGGGCAGGGGAGCCTATGGCTACACCTTC. Translation: CASSHLPGRGAYGYTF.

The chain uses TRBV27 and TRBJ1-3; the match to TRBD1 covers 7 bases. Looked up from germline, CDR1 is MNHEY and CDR2 is SMNVEV (reference sequence). The V gene end was trimmed by 5 bases and the J gene end by 4 bases; junction bases not matched to a gene: 5. The CDR3 runs to 14 residues. DNA of the CDR3: TGTGCCAGCAGTCCAGGGGGAATGGGAAACACCATATATTTT. This sequence encodes CASSPGGMGNTIYF.

J is TRBJ1-4 and V is TRBV15; TRBD1 is a possible D gene (6 bases). This CDR3 is built from 16 residues. CDR1 is LNHNV, CDR2 YYDKDF, per germline (reference sequence). V lost 1 base to trimming and J lost 4 bases, with 13 bases between them. The CDR3 region has the DNA TGTGCCACCAGCAGAGCGGCGACAGGCTATAATGAAAAACTGTTTTTT. It specifies CATSRAATGYNEKLFF.

The chain combines TRBV7-9 with TRBJ2-7, with 7 positions matching TRBD1. The CDR3 contains 15 residues. V lost 4 bases to trimming and J lost 3 bases; unmatched junction nucleotides: 9. The germline V gene has CDR1 SEHNR and CDR2 FQNEAQ (reference sequence). CDR3 DNA sequence: TGTGCCAGCAGCTGGACGGGACAGTTATACTACGAGCAGTACTTC. Encoded protein: CASSWTGQLYYEQYF.

The chain employs TRBV9 and TRBJ1-5; maybe TRBD1 (6 bases). The CDR3 spans 15 residues. CDR1 and CDR2 from the germline V gene are SGDLS and YYNGEE. V gave up 3 bases and J gave up 0 bases, with 10 bases separating them. The CDR3 spells CASSARGDSNQPQHF. The CDR3 bases are TGTGCCAGCAGCGCCAGGGGAGATAGCAATCAGCCCCAGCATTTT.

This sequence joins TRBV3-1 (or the pseudogene TRBV3-2) and TRBJ2-6, with TRBD1 identical over 7 bases. V was pared by 1 base and J by 0 bases, with 6 bases of the junction left unmatched. The germline V gene encodes CDR1 LGHDT and CDR2 YNNKEL (reference sequence). There are 18 residues in the CDR3. CDR3 protein: CASSQGEGGASGANVLTF. As DNA, the CDR3 is TGTGCCAGCAGCCAAGGTGAAGGGGGCGCCTCTGGGGCCAACGTCCTGACTTTC.

The chain has TRBV4-1 and TRBJ2-7; no definite D call. Germline V gene data show CDR1 as MGHRA and CDR2 as YSYEKL. The CDR3 is 15 amino acids. V lost 1 base and J 4 bases, leaving 14 bases between the germline ends. The CDR3 sequence is CASSQGSGFIYEQYF. The CDR3 DNA follows: TGCGCCAGCAGCCAAGGGTCCGGGTTCATATACGAGCAGTACTTC.

CDR3 nucleotide sequence: TGCGCCAGCAGTGGGAGGTTTGAAGCTTTCTTT. This codes for CASSGRFEAFF. The chain has TRBV10-2 and TRBJ1-1; D call uncertain. The CDR3 sequence is 11 residues long. Looked up from germline, CDR1 is WSHSY and CDR2 is SAAADI. V was pared by 4 bases and J by 7 bases, with 7 bases between.

V is TRBV6-5 and J is TRBJ1-1, with D uncertain. V was clipped by 1 base and J by 5 bases, with 11 bases between them. Per germline, CDR1 MNHEY and CDR2 SVGAGI. This CDR3 contains 14 residues. The CDR3 DNA follows: TGTGCCAGCAGTTACTGGCTTGAGGGAACTGAAGCTTTCTTT. Translating gives CASSYWLEGTEAFF.

The V gene is TRBV30, the J gene TRBJ1-2; D remains ambiguous. V was cut by 4 bases and J by 0 bases, with 6 bases left in between. This CDR3 region has 12 residues. CDR1 is GTSNPN, CDR2 SVGIG, per germline (reference sequence). The DNA for the CDR3 is TGTGCCTGGACGGGAGCTAACTATGGCTACACCTTC. Translated, it gives CAWTGANYGYTF.

The J gene is TRBJ1-5, the V gene TRBV5-6, with D tentatively TRBD1 (6 bases). V lost 4 bases, J lost 2 bases, and 7 bases lay in between. Germline V gives CDR1 SGHDT, CDR2 YYEEEE. The CDR3 totals 13 residues. The CDR3 bases are TGTGCCAGCAGCCGACAGGGCAATCAGCCCCAGCATTTT. It specifies CASSRQGNQPQHF. Drawing the rest from reference TRBV5-6 and TRBJ1-5, the complete variable domain is DAGVTQSPTHLIKTRGQQVTLRCSPKSGHDTVSWYQQALGQGPQFIFQYYEEEERQRGNFPDRFSGHQFPNYSSELNVNALLLGDSALYLCASSRQGNQPQHFGDGTRLSIL.

V gene TRBV12-3 or TRBV12-4 combines with J gene TRBJ2-6; D gene unclear. V was shortened by 7 bases and J by 0 bases, with 4 bases between the two germline ends. This CDR3 spans 13 amino acids. The CDR3 DNA follows: TGTGCCAGCACCAACTCTGGGGCCAACGTCCTGACTTTC. It yields the protein CASTNSGANVLTF.

This chain joins TRBV7-8 and TRBJ1-1, with 9 bases fitting TRBD1. Germline CDR1 is SGHVS and CDR2 is FQNEAQ. The length of the CDR3 is 14 residues. V lost 5 bases and J lost 5; bases outside the gene matches: 6. CDR3 bases: TGTGCCAGCAGCCCGGGACAGGGTCGTACTGAAGCTTTCTTT. This translates into CASSPGQGRTEAFF.

The chain links TRBV5-5 to TRBJ1-6; TRBD1 aligns across 7 bases. CDR3 length equals 16 residues. Per the germline V gene, CDR1 is SGHKS and CDR2 is YYEKEE (reference sequence). After removal of 0 bases from V and 3 bases from J, the junction contained 3 bases not matched to a gene. This CDR3 reads CASSLGGTDYNSPLHF. CDR3 DNA sequence: TGTGCCAGCAGCTTGGGGGGGACAGACTATAATTCACCCCTCCACTTT.

The chain combines TRBV29-1 with TRBJ1-3, with 9 bases aligning to TRBD1. The length of the CDR3 is 17 residues. V shed 3 bases and J 3 bases; nucleotides not matched to a gene: 12. Germline V gene lookup returns CDR1 SQVTM and CDR2 ANQGSEA. This CDR3 reads CSVDWGQGTQSGNTIYF. CDR3 bases: TGCAGCGTTGATTGGGGACAGGGTACGCAGAGTGGAAACACCATATATTTT.

This chain connects TRBV5-1 to TRBJ2-6, with TRBD2 matching 10 bases. V dropped 4 bases and J dropped 3; count of bases not matched to a gene: 10. The CDR3 loop spans 18 amino acids. Germline loops: CDR1 SGHRS, CDR2 YFSETQ. In DNA form, the CDR3 reads TGCGCCAGCAGCCCCGGCTCTAGCGGGGGTGTTGGGGCCAACGTCCTGACTTTC. Translating gives CASSPGSSGGVGANVLTF.

The chain has TRBV7-6 and TRBJ1-2, with D hard to call. Per germline, CDR1 SGHVS and CDR2 FNYEAQ. V lost 5 bases and J lost 4, with 17 bases in between. The CDR3 sequence is 15 residues long. The CDR3, as DNA: TGTGCCAGCAGCCCCGGACTGGGAAAGCTCTATGGCTACACCTTC. Translation gives CASSPGLGKLYGYTF.

The CDR3 loop reads CASSYSEGADGYTF. CDR3 in DNA: TGTGCCAGCAGTTACTCAGAGGGAGCGGATGGCTACACCTTC. This chain joins TRBV6-6 and TRBJ1-2; D not resolved. This CDR3 has 14 amino acids. Germline values: CDR1 MNHNY, CDR2 SVGAGI (reference sequence). Trimming cost V 0 bases and J 6 bases, with 11 bases left between them.

CDR3 bases: TGTGCCAGCAGCGCCCGACAGGGTTACGATTCACCCCTCCACTTT. Translated: CASSARQGYDSPLHF. The chain couples TRBV9 to TRBJ1-6; the match to TRBD1 covers 7 bases. The CDR3 length is 15 residues. Germline CDR1 reads SGDLS; CDR2 reads YYNGEE. J gave up 8 bases and V 3 bases, and 8 bases lay outside the gene matches.

This rearrangement joins TRBV7-2 to TRBJ2-1; no firm D call. The CDR3 totals 13 residues. CDR1 and CDR2 (germline): SGHTA, FQGNSA. V gave up 5 bases and J gave up 6 bases, with 11 bases separating them. The CDR3, as DNA: TGTGCCAGCAGCCTAGTCCAGTCCAATGAGCAGTTCTTC. Its protein product is CASSLVQSNEQFF.

V gene TRBV2 combines with J gene TRBJ2-7; 10 bases line up with TRBD2. This CDR3 has 15 amino acids. Germline CDR1 and CDR2: SNHLY and FYNNEI. The trim removed 2 bases at V and 6 bases at J, leaving 7 bases unmatched. The CDR3 is CASSELGLAGAEQYF. CDR3 coding DNA: TGTGCCAGCAGTGAATTGGGGCTAGCGGGAGCCGAGCAGTACTTC.

The gene calls are TRBV18 and TRBJ2-1, with TRBD1 matching 7 bases. V dropped 2 bases and J dropped 4; count of bases not matched to a gene: 2. Germline CDR1 KGHSH, CDR2 LQKENI. The CDR3 contains 14 residues. The CDR3 bases are TGTGCCAGCTCACCAGGGACAGCGTACAATGAGCAGTTCTTC. Protein product: CASSPGTAYNEQFF.